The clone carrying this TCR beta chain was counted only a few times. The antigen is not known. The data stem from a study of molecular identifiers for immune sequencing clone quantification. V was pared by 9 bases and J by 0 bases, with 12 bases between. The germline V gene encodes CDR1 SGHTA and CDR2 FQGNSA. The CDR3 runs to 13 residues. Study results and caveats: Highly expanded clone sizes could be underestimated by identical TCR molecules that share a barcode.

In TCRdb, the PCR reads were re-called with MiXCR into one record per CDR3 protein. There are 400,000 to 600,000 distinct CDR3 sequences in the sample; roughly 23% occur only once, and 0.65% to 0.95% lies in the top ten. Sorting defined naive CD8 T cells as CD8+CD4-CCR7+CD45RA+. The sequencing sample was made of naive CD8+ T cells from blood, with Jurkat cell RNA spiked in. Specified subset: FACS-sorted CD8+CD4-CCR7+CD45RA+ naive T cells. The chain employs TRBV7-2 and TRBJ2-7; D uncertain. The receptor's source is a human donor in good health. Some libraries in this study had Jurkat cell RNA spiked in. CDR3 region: CASLESTSYEQYF. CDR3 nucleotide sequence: TGTGCCAGTCTGGAGTCCACCTCCTACGAGCAGTACTTC.